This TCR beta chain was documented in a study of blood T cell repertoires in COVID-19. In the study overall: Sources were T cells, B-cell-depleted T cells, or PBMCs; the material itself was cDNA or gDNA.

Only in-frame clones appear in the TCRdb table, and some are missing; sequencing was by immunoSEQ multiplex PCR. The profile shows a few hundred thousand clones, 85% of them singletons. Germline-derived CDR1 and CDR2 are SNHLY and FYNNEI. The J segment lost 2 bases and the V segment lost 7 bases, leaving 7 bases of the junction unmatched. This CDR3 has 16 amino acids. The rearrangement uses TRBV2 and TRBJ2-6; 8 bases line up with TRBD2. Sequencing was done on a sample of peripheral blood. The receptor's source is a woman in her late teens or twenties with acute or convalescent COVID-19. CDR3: CASNPGGGPGANVLTF. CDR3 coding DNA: TGTGCCAGCAATCCCGGGGGGGGGCCTGGGGCCAACGTCCTGACTTTC.